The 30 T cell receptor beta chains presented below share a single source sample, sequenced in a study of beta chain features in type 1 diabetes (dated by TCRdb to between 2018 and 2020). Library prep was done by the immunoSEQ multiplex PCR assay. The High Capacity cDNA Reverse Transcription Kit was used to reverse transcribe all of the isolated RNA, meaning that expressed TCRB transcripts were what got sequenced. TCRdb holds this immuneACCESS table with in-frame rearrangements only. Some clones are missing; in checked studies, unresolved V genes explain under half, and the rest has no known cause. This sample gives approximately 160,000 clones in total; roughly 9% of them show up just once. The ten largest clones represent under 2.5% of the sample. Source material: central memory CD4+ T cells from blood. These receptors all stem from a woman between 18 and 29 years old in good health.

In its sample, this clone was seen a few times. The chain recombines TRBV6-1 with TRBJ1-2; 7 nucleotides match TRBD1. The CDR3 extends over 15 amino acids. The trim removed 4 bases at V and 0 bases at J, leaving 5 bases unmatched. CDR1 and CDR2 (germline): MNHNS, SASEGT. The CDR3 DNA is TGTGCCAGCAGTGGGAGACAGGGAACTAACTATGGCTACACCTTC. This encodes CASSGRQGTNYGYTF.

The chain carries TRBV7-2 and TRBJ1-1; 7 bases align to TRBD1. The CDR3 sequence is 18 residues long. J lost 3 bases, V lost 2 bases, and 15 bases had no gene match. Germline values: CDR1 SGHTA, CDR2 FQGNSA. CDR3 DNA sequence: TGTGCCAGCAGCTTACCTACCGTTTGGGACAGAATGGACACTGAAGCTTTCTTT. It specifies CASSLPTVWDRMDTEAFF.

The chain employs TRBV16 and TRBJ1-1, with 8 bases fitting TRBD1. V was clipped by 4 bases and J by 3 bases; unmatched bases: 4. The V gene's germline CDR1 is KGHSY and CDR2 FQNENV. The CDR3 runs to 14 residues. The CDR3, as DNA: TGTGCCAGCAGCCCTCAGGGGGCCGACACTGAAGCTTTCTTT. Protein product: CASSPQGADTEAFF.

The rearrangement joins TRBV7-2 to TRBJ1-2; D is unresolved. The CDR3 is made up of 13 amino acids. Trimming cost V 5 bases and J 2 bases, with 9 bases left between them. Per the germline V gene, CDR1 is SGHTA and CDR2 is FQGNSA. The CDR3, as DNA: TGTGCCAGCAGCCCTAGTTCAAACTATGGCTACACCTTC. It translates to CASSPSSNYGYTF.

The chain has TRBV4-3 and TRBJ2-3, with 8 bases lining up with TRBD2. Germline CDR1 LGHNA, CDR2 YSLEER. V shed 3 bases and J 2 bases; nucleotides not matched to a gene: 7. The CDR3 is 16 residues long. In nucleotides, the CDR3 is TGCGCCAGCAGCCAGGGGGCACTAGCGGCCACAGATACGCAGTATTTT. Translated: CASSQGALAATDTQYF.

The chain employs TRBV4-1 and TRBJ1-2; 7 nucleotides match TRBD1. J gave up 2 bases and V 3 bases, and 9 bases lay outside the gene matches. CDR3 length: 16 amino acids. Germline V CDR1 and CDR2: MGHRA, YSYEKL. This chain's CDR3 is CASSHVTPGQNYGYTF. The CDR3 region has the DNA TGCGCCAGCAGCCACGTTACCCCGGGACAGAACTATGGCTACACCTTC.

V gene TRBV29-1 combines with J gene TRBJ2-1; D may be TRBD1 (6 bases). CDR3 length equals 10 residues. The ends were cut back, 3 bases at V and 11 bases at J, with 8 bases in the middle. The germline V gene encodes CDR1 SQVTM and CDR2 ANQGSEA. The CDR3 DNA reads TGCAGCGTTGAGTGGGACAAGCAGTTCTTC. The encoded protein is CSVEWDKQFF.

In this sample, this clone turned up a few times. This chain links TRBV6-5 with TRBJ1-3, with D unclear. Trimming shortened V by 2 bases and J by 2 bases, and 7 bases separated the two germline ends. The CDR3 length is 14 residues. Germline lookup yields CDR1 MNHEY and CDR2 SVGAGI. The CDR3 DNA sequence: TGTGCCAGCAGTTACGCGGCGGCTGGAAACACCATATATTTT. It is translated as CASSYAAAGNTIYF.

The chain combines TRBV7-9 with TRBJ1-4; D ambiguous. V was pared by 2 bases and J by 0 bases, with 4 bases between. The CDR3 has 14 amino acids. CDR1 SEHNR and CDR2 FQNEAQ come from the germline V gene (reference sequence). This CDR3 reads CASSLLATNEKLFF. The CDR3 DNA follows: TGTGCCAGCAGCTTACTTGCAACTAATGAAAAACTGTTTTTT.

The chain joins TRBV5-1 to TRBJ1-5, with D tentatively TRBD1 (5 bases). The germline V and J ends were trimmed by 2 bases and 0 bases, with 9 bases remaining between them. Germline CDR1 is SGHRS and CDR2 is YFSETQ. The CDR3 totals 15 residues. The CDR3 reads CASSFTGDSNQPQHF. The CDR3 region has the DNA TGCGCCAGCAGCTTTACGGGGGATAGCAATCAGCCCCAGCATTTT.

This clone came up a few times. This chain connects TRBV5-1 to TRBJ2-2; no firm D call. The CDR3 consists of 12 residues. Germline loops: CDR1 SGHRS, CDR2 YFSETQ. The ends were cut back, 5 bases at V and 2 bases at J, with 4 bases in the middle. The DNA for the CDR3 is TGCGCCAGCAGACTTAACACCGGGGAGCTGTTTTTT. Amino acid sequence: CASRLNTGELFF. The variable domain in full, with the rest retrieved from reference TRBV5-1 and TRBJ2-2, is KAGVTQTPRYLIKTRGQQVTLSCSPISGHRSVSWYQQTPGQGLQFLFEYFSETQRNKGNFPGRFSGRQFSNSRSEMNVSTLELGDSALYLCASRLNTGELFFGEGSRLTVL.

The CDR3 bases are TGTGCCAGCAGTCCTCCAACCAGGGGCGGGGAGACCCAGTACTTC. As protein: CASSPPTRGGETQYF. The rearrangement links TRBV5-6 to TRBJ2-5, with D perhaps TRBD1 (6 bases). This CDR3 has 15 amino acids. Germline-derived CDR1 and CDR2 are SGHDT and YYEEEE. V was pared by 5 bases and J by 5 bases, with 19 bases between.

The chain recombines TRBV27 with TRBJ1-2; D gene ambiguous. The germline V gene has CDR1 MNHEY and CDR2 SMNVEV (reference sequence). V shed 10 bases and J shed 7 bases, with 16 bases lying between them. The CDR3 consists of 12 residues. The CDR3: CATRRSRGGYTF. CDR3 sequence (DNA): TGTGCCACCCGTCGGTCCAGAGGTGGCTACACCTTC.

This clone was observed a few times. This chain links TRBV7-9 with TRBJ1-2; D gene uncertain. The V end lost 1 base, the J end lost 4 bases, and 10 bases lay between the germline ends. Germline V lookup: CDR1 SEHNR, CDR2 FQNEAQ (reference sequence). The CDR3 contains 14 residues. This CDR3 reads CASSLDAGLYGYTF. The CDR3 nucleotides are TGTGCCAGCAGCTTAGATGCGGGCCTCTATGGCTACACCTTC.

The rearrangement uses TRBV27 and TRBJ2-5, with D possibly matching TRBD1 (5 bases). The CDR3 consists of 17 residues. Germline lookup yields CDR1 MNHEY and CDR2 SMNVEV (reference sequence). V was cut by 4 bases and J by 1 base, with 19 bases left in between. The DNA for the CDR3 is TGTGCCAGCAGTTCGCAGCCGTGGGGCCACCCCCAAGAGACCCAGTACTTC. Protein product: CASSSQPWGHPQETQYF.

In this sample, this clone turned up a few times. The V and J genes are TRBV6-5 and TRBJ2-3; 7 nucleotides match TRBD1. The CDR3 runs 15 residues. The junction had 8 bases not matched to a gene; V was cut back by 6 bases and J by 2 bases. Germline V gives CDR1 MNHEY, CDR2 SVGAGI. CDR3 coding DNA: TGTGCCAGCAGAACAACAGGGGTCCCCACAGATACGCAGTATTTT. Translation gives CASRTTGVPTDTQYF.

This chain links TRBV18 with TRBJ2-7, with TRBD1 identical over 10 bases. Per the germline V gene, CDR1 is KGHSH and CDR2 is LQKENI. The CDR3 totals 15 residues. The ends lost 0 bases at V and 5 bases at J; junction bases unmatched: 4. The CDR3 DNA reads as TGTGCCAGCTCACCACCTGACAGGGGGCAGGACGAGCAGTACTTC. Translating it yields CASSPPDRGQDEQYF.

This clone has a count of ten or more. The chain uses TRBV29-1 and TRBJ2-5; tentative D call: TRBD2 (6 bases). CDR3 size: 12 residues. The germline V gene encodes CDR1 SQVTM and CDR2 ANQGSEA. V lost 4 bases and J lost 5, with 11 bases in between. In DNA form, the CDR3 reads TGCAGCGTTGTGGAGGGCAGCGAGACCCAGTACTTC. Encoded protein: CSVVEGSETQYF.

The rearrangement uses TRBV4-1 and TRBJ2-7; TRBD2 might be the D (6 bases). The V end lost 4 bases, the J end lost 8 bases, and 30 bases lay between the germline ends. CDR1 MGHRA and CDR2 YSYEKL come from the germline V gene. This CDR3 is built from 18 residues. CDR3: CASSLLPPIGTRMGKQYF. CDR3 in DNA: TGCGCCAGCAGCCTACTACCCCCGATCGGGACTCGGATGGGAAAGCAGTACTTC.

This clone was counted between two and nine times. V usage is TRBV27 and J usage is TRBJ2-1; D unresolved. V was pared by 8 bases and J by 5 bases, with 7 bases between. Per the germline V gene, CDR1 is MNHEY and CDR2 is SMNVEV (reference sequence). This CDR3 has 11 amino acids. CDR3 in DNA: TGTGCCAGCTGGAGCAACAATGAGCAGTTCTTC. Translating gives CASWSNNEQFF.

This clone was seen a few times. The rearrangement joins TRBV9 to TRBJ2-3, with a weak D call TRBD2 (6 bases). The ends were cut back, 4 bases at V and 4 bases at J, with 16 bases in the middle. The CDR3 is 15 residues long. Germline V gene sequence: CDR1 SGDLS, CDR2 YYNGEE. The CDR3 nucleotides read TGTGCCAGCAGCCCGAGACTAGATGGGGCAGATACGCAGTATTTT. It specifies CASSPRLDGADTQYF.

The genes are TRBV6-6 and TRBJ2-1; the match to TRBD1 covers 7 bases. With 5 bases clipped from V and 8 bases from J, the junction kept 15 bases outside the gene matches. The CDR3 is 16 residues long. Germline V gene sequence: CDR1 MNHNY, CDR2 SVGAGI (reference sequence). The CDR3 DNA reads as TGTGCCAGCAGTAAAACCGCCACAGGGGCGAGGGATGAGCAGTTCTTC. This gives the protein CASSKTATGARDEQFF.

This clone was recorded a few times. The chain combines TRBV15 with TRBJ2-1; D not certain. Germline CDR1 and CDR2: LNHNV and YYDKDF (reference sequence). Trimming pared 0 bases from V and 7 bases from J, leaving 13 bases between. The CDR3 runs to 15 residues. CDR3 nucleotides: TGTGCCACCAGCAGAGATGCGGCAGCCATGAATGAGCAGTTCTTC. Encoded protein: CATSRDAAAMNEQFF.

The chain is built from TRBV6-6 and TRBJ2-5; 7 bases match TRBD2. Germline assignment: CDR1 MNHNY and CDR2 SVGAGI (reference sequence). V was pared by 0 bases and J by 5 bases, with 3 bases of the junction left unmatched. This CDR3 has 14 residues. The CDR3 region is CASSYSGGMETQYF. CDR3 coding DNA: TGTGCCAGCAGTTACTCGGGAGGGATGGAGACCCAGTACTTC.

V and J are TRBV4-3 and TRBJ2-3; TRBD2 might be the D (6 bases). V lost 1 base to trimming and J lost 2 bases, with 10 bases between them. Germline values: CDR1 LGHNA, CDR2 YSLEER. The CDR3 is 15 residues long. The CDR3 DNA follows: TGCGCCAGCAGCCAAGCTCTAGCGTCCACAGATACGCAGTATTTT. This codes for CASSQALASTDTQYF.

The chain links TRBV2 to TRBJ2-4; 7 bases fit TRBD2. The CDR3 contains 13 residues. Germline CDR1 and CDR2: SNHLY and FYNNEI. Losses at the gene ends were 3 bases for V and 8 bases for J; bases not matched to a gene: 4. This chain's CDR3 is CASSDSGKDIQYF. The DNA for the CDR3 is TGTGCCAGCAGTGACAGCGGGAAGGACATTCAGTACTTC.

As DNA, the CDR3 is TGTGCCAGCAGCTTAAACCCGGGGCAAGAGACCCAGTACTTC. The encoded protein is CASSLNPGQETQYF. The V and J genes are TRBV11-2 and TRBJ2-5; D possibly corresponds to TRBD2 (5 bases). Germline CDR1 and CDR2: SGHAT and FQNNGV. The CDR3 has 14 amino acids. Deletions cut 2 bases from V and 2 bases from J, with 9 bases between.

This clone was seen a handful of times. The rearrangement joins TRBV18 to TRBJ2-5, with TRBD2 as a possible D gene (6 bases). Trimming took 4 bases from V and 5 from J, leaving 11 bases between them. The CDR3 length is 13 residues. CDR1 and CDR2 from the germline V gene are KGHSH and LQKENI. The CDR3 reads CASSLRRDETQYF. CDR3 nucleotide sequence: TGTGCCAGCTCACTTAGGAGGGATGAGACCCAGTACTTC.

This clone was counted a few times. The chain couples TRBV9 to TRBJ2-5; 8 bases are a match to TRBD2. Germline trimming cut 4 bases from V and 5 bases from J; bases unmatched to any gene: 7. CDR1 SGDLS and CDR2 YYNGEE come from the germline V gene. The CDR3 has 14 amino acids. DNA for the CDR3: TGTGCCAGCAGCTCCACGGGCGGGAGGGAGACCCAGTACTTC. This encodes CASSSTGGRETQYF.

The CDR3 region is CASKTGGLYNEQFF. Written as DNA, the CDR3 is TGCGCCAGCAAAACCGGGGGACTGTACAATGAGCAGTTCTTC. V and J are TRBV5-1 and TRBJ2-1, with D maybe TRBD2 (6 bases). V was clipped by 6 bases and J by 4 bases, with 14 bases between them. The CDR3 loop spans 14 amino acids. The germline CDR1 and CDR2 sequences are SGHRS and YFSETQ.